Each of the 9 T cell receptor beta chains below was sequenced from the same sample in a study of shared clonotypes between healthy human individuals. This table comes from immunoSEQ multiplex PCR, and its TCRdb copy is limited to in-frame clones, with some not included. This sample has around 370,000 clones, with 90% to 97% found just once. The sample consisted of memory CD8+ T cells sorted from blood. Subset described: CD45RO+ cells pooled with CCR7-negative TemRA cells. These receptors came from a man aged 25-45 years in good health.

Concerning this clone: Compared with germline, one end of the junction differs, possibly owing to a read error. The CDR3 nucleotides read TGTGCTAGCAGCTCGGGGGGGCGCACAGATACGCAGTATTTT. It yields the protein CASSSGGRTDTQYF. The rearrangement links TRBV7-7 to TRBJ2-3; 8 bases line up with TRBD2. Germline CDR1 and CDR2: SSHAT and FNYEAQ (reference sequence). The CDR3 totals 14 residues.

The rearrangement links TRBV28 to TRBJ2-7; 8 bases fit TRBD2. The CDR3 runs 14 residues. Trimming at V came to 7 bases and at J to 2 bases, leaving 7 bases not matched to a gene. Germline V gene sequence: CDR1 MDHEN, CDR2 SYDVKM. CDR3 DNA: TGTGCCAGCACCCCCGGCGGGAGGACCTACGAGCAGTACTTC. Residues: CASTPGGRTYEQYF.

The V gene is TRBV7-2, the J gene TRBJ2-5; perhaps TRBD2 as D (6 bases). The germline V and J ends were trimmed by 7 bases and 2 bases, with 17 bases remaining between them. From germline, CDR1 is SGHTA and CDR2 FQGNSA. CDR3 size: 15 residues. The CDR3 coding sequence is TGTGCCAGCACTACTGGATATAGCGGTCAAGAGACCCAGTACTTC. Translating it yields CASTTGYSGQETQYF.

CDR3 sequence reads: CASSLVLAGANEQFF. The CDR3 region has the DNA TGTGCCAGCAGCTTAGTCCTAGCGGGAGCTAATGAGCAGTTCTTC. The chain uses TRBV7-2 and TRBJ2-1, with 10 bases that match TRBD2. V dropped 1 base and J dropped 7; count of bases not matched to a gene: 4. This CDR3 is 15 amino acids long. The germline V gene has CDR1 SGHTA and CDR2 FQGNSA.

The chain links TRBV5-1 to TRBJ2-6, with 8 bases lining up with TRBD1. The V and J ends lost 4 bases and 0 bases, in that order; junction bases with no gene match: 9. Germline V gives CDR1 SGHRS, CDR2 YFSETQ. CDR3 length equals 18 residues. CDR3 amino acids: CASSTVSRGLSGANVLTF. DNA for the CDR3: TGCGCCAGCAGCACCGTCTCCAGGGGGCTCTCTGGGGCCAACGTCCTGACTTTC.

The chain carries TRBV2 and TRBJ2-5; D is unresolved. The CDR3 covers 14 residues. Germline CDR1 SNHLY, CDR2 FYNNEI. V was cut by 1 base and J by 1 base, with 7 bases left in between. The CDR3 DNA sequence: TGTGCCAGCAGTGAAGGCGTGACCCAAGAGACCCAGTACTTC. Translation: CASSEGVTQETQYF.

In its sample, this clone was seen once. The chain uses TRBV7-9 and TRBJ2-7; no clear D. CDR1 and CDR2 from the germline V gene are SEHNR and FQNEAQ (reference sequence). The length of the CDR3 is 14 residues. V was pared by 7 bases and J by 0 bases, with 13 bases between. In nucleotides, the CDR3 is TGTGCCAGCACCACGGGCCCTAGCTCCTACGAGCAGTACTTC. It yields the protein CASTTGPSSYEQYF.

In the case of this clone: The same CDR3 arises from other DNA sequences in this sample as well. V is TRBV29-1 and J is TRBJ2-7, with unresolved D. Germline-derived CDR1 and CDR2 are SQVTM and ANQGSEA. Trimming cost V 4 bases and J 6 bases, with 13 bases left between them. The CDR3 contains 12 residues. The CDR3 DNA is TGCAGCGTTGCCGTAGGGCCACGCGAGCAGTACTTC. Its protein product is CSVAVGPREQYF.

This sequence joins TRBV6-5 and TRBJ2-6; D may be TRBD2 (5 bases). The CDR3 spans 13 residues. Germline V gene lookup returns CDR1 MNHEY and CDR2 SVGAGI. V was trimmed by 6 bases and J by 5 bases, leaving 8 bases between them. The CDR3 sequence is CASSAGWANVLTF. In nucleotides, the CDR3 is TGTGCCAGCAGCGCGGGCTGGGCCAACGTCCTGACTTTC.